The 5 T cell receptor beta chains below were found in one sample sequenced in a study of early T cells in non-severe SARS-CoV-2 infection. MiXCR was run by TCRdb on the 5' RACE reads, yielding one entry per CDR3 protein. The sample carries 40,000 to 55,000 distinct CDR3 sequences, under 7.5% recorded once. Specimen: whole blood. These receptors were obtained from an adult who was a healthcare worker with PCR-confirmed SARS-CoV-2 infection or an uninfected control (not recorded which).

This clonotype has ten or more counts. As DNA, the CDR3 is TGCAGTGCTAGACTAGCGGGAGACACCGGGGAGCTGTTTTTT. It specifies CSARLAGDTGELFF. This chain links TRBV20-1 with TRBJ2-2; 10 bases fit TRBD2. With V trimmed by 2 bases and J by 3 bases, 0 bases remained unmatched. The CDR3 has 14 residues. Looked up from germline, CDR1 is DFQATT and CDR2 is SNEGSKA (reference sequence).

This clonotype was observed a handful of times. This chain links TRBV7-9 with TRBJ2-4, with TRBD1 matching 9 bases. CDR1 is SEHNR and CDR2 is FQNEAQ in the germline V gene (reference sequence). The CDR3 has 16 amino acids. The V and J ends lost 2 bases and 6 bases, in that order; junction bases with no gene match: 8. The CDR3 loop reads CASSLLLGTGRNIQYF. The CDR3 bases are TGTGCCAGCAGCTTACTATTGGGGACAGGGAGAAACATTCAGTACTTC.

This clonotype came up many times. Mismatch with germline at one junction end may stem from a read error. J is TRBJ2-6 and V is TRBV10-3; D gene ambiguous. Per germline, CDR1 ENHRY and CDR2 SYGVKD. The CDR3 consists of 14 residues. Here the CDR3 DNA reads TGTGCCATCAGCCCCCAATCTGGAGCCAACGTCCTGACTTTC. Protein product: CAISPQSGANVLTF.

At least ten counts were recorded for this clonotype. The J gene is TRBJ1-2, the V gene TRBV12-3 or TRBV12-4; the D gene is possibly TRBD1 (6 bases). The V end lost 6 bases, the J end lost 3 bases, and 14 bases lay between the germline ends. The CDR3 extends over 14 amino acids. The CDR3 is CASSETGKHYGYTF. The CDR3 coding sequence is TGTGCCAGCAGCGAAACAGGGAAGCACTATGGCTACACCTTC.

In this sample, this clonotype turned up many times. This rearrangement joins TRBV27 to TRBJ1-1, with D unclear. The CDR3 contains 13 residues. The V end lost 2 bases, the J end lost 4 bases, and 8 bases lay between the germline ends. Germline V gene sequence: CDR1 MNHEY, CDR2 SMNVEV (reference sequence). The DNA for the CDR3 is TGTGCCAGCAGTTTACAACGGGGCACTGAAGCTTTCTTT. This encodes CASSLQRGTEAFF.